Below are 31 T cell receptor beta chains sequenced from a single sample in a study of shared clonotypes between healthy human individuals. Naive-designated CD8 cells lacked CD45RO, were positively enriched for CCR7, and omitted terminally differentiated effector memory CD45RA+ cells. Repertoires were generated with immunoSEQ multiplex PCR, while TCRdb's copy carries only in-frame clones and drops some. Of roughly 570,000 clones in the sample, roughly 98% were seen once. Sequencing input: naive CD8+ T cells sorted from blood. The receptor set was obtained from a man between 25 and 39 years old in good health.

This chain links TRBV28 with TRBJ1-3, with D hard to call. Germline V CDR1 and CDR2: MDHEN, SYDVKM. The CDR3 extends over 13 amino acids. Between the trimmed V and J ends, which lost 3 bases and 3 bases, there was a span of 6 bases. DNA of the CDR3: TGTGCCAGCAGTTTGGGCATTGGAAACACCATATATTTT. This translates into CASSLGIGNTIYF.

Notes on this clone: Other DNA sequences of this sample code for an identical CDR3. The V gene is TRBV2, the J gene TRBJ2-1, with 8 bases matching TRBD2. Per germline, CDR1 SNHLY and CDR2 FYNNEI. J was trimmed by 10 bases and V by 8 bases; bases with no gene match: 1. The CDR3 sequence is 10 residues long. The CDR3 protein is CASRGGEQFF. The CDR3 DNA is TGTGCCAGCCGGGGGGGAGAGCAGTTCTTC. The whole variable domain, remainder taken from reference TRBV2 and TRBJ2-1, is EPEVTQTPSHQVTQMGQEVILRCVPISNHLYFYWYRQILGQKVEFLVSFYNNEISEKSEIFDDQFSVERPDGSNFTLKIRSTKLEDSAMYFCASRGGEQFFGPGTRLTVL.

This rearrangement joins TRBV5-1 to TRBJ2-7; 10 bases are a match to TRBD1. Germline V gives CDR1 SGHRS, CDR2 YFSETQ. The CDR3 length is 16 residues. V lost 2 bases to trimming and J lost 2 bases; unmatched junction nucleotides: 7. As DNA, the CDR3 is TGCGCCAGCAGCTTTTCGACCGGGACAGGGGCCTACGAGCAGTACTTC. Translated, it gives CASSFSTGTGAYEQYF.

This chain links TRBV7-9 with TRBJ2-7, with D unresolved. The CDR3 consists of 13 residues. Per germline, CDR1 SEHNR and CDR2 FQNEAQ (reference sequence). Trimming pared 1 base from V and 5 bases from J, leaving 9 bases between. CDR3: CASSLDYENEQYF. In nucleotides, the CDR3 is TGTGCCAGCAGCTTAGATTACGAAAACGAGCAGTACTTC.

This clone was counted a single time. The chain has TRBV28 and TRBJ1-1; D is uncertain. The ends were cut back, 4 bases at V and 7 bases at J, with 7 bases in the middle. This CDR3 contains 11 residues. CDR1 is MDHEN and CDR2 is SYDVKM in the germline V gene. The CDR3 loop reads CASSYEGEAFF. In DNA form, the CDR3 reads TGTGCCAGCAGTTATGAAGGTGAAGCTTTCTTT.

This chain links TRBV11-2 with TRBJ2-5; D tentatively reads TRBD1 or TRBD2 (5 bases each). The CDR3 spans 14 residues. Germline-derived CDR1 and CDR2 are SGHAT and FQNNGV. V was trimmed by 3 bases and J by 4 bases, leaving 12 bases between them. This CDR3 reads CASSLAPGPETQYF. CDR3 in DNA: TGTGCCAGCAGCTTGGCGCCGGGGCCAGAGACCCAGTACTTC.

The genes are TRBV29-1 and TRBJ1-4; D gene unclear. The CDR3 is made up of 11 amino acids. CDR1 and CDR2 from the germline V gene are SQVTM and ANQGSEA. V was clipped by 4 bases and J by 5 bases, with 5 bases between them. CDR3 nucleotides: TGCAGCGTTGTCAGGAATGAAAAACTGTTTTTT. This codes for CSVVRNEKLFF.

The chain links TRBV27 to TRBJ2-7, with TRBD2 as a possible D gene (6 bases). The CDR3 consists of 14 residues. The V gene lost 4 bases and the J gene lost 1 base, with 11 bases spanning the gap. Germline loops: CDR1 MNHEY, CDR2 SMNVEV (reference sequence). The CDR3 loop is CASSYTGTSYEQYF. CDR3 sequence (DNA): TGTGCCAGCAGTTACACCGGGACTTCCTACGAGCAGTACTTC.

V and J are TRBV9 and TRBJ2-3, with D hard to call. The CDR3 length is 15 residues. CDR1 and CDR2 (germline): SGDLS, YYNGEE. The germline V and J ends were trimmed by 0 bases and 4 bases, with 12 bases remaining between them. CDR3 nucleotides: TGTGCCAGCAGCGTAGGACGGGTGCCCCCAGATACGCAGTATTTT. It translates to CASSVGRVPPDTQYF.

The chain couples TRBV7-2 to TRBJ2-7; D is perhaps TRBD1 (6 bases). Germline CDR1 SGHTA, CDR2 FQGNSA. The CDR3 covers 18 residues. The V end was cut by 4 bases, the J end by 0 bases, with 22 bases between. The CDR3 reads CASSSHETRTESSYEQYF. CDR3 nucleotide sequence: TGTGCCAGCAGCTCACACGAAACCAGGACAGAAAGCTCCTACGAGCAGTACTTC.

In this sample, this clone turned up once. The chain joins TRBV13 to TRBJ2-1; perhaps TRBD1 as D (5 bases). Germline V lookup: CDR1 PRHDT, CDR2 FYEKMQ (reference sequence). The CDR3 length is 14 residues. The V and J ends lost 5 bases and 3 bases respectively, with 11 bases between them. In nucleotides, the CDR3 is TGTGCCAGCAGCCGACAGATGGTCTACAATGAGCAGTTCTTC. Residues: CASSRQMVYNEQFF.

The CDR3 nucleotides are TGCAGCGTTGGGGGTAGGCTAGTGAACACTGAAGCTTTCTTT. It codes for CSVGGRLVNTEAFF. The chain carries TRBV29-1 and TRBJ1-1; D is unclear. CDR1 SQVTM and CDR2 ANQGSEA come from the germline V gene. The CDR3 contains 14 residues. V was clipped by 4 bases and J by 0 bases, with 12 bases between them.

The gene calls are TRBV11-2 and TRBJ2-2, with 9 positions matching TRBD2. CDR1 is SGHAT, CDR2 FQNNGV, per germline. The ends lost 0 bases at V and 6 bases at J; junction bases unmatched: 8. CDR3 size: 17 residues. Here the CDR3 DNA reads TGTGCCAGCAGCTTAGATCCCTTAGCGGGAGTGGCCGGGGAGCTGTTTTTT. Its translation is CASSLDPLAGVAGELFF.

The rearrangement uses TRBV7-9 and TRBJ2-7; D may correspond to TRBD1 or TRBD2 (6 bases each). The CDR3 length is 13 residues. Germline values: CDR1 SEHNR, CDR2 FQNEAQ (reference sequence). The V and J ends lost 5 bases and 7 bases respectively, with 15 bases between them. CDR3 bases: TGTGCCAGCAGCCTGTCGGGGGCATGGGAGCAGTACTTC. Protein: CASSLSGAWEQYF.

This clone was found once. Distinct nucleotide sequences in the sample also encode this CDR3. The CDR3 DNA reads as TGTGCCAGCAGCCTTACCCGGACTGTCTACAATGAGCAGTTCTTC. Translation gives CASSLTRTVYNEQFF. V is TRBV27 and J is TRBJ2-1; TRBD2 might be the D (5 bases). Trimming cost V 6 bases and J 3 bases, with 15 bases left between them. CDR3 length equals 15 residues. The germline gives CDR1 MNHEY, CDR2 SMNVEV (reference sequence).

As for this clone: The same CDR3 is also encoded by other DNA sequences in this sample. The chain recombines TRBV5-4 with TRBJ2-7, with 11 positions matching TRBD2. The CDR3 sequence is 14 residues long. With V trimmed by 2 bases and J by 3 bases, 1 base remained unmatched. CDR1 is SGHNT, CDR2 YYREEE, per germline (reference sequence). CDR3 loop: CASSFGLAGYEQYF. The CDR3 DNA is TGTGCCAGCAGCTTCGGACTAGCGGGCTACGAGCAGTACTTC.

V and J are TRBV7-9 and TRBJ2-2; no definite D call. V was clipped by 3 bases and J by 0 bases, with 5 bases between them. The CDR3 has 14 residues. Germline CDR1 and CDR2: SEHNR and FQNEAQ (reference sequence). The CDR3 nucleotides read TGTGCCAGCAGCTTCAGACCGAACACCGGGGAGCTGTTTTTT. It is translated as CASSFRPNTGELFF.

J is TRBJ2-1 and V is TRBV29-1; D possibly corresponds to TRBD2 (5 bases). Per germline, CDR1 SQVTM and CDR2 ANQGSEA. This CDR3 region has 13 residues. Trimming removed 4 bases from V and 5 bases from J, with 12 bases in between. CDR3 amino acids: CSVVLAHHNEQFF. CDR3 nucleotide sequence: TGCAGCGTTGTGCTAGCTCACCACAATGAGCAGTTCTTC.

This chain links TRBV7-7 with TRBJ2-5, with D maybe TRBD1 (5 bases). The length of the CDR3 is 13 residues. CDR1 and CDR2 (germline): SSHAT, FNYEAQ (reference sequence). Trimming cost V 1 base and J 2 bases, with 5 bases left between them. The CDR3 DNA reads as TGTGCCAGCAGCTTAGACAGGCAAGAGACCCAGTACTTC. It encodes CASSLDRQETQYF.

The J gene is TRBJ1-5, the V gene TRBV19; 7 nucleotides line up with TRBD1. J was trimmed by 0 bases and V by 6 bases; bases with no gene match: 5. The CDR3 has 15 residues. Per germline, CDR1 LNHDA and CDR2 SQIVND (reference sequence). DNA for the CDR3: TGTGCCAGTAGCACGGACAGGAATAGCAATCAGCCCCAGCATTTT. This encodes CASSTDRNSNQPQHF.

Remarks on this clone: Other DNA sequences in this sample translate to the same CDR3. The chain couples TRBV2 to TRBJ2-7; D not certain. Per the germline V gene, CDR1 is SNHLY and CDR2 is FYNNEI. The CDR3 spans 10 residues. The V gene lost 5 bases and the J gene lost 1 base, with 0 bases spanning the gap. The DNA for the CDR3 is TGTGCCAGCAGTTCCTACGAGCAGTACTTC. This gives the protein CASSSYEQYF.

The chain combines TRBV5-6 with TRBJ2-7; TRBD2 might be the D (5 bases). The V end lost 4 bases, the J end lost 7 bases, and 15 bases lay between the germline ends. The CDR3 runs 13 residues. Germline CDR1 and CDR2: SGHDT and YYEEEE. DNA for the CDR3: TGTGCCAGCAGCGCGGGTCAGTCTTGGGAGCAGTACTTC. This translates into CASSAGQSWEQYF.

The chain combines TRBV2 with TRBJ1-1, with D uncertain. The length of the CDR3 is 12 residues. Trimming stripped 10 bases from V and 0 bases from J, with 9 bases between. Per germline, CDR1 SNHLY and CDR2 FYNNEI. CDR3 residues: CATEAVNTEAFF. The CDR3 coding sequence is TGTGCCACGGAAGCGGTGAACACTGAAGCTTTCTTT.

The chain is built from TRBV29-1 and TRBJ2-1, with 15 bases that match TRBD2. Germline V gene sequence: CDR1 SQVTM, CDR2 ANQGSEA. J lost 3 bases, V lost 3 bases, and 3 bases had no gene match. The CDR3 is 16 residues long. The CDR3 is CSVDGTSGRNYNEQFF. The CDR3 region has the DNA TGCAGCGTTGATGGGACTAGCGGGAGGAACTACAATGAGCAGTTCTTC.

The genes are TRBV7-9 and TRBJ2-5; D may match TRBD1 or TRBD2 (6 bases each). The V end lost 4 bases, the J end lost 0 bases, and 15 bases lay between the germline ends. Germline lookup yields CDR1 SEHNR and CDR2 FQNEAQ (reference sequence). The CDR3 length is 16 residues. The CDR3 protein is CASSSIRGGYQETQYF. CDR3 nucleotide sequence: TGTGCCAGCAGCTCCATCAGAGGGGGGTACCAAGAGACCCAGTACTTC. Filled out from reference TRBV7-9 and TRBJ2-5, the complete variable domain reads DTGVSQNPRHKITKRGQNVTFRCDPISEHNRLYWYRQTLGQGPEFLTYFQNEAQLEKSRLLSDRFSAERPKGSFSTLEIQRTEQGDSAMYLCASSSIRGGYQETQYFGPGTRLLVL.

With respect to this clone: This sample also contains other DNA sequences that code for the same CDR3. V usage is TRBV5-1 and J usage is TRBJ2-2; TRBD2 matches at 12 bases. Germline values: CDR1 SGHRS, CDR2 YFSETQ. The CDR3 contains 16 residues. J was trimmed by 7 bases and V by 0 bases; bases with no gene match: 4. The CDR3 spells CASSLVLAGGDGELFF. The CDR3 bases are TGCGCCAGCAGCTTGGTACTAGCGGGAGGTGACGGGGAGCTGTTTTTT.

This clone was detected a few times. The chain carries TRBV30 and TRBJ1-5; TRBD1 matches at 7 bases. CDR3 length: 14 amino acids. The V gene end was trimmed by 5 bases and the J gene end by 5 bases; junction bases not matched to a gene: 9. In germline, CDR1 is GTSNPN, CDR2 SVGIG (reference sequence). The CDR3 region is CAWGRDSYHQPQHF. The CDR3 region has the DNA TGTGCCTGGGGCCGGGACAGCTATCATCAGCCCCAGCATTTT.

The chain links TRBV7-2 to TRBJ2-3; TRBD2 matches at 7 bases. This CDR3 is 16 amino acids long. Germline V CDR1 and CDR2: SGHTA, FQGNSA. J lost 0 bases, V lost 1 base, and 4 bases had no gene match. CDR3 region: CASSLERSGSTDTQYF. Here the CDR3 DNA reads TGTGCCAGCAGCTTAGAACGTAGCGGGAGCACAGATACGCAGTATTTT.

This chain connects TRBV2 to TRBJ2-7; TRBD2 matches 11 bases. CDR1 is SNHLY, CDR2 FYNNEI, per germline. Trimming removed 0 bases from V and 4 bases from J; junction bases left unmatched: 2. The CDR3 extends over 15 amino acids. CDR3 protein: CASSEAASGRYEQYF. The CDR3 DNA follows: TGTGCCAGCAGTGAAGCGGCTAGCGGGAGGTACGAGCAGTACTTC.

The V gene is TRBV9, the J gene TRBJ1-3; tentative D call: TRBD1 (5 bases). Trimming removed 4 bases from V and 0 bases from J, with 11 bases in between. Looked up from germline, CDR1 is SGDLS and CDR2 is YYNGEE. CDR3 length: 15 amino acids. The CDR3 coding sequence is TGTGCCAGCAGCAGAGACAGAGACTCTGGAAACACCATATATTTT. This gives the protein CASSRDRDSGNTIYF.

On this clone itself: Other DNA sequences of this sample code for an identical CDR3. The CDR3 loop is CASSAGQLGYTF. The CDR3 DNA is TGTGCCAGCAGCGCGGGACAGTTAGGCTACACCTTC. The gene calls are TRBV9 and TRBJ1-2, with TRBD1 matching 7 bases. Germline CDR1 reads SGDLS; CDR2 reads YYNGEE. V was clipped by 3 bases and J by 8 bases; unmatched bases: 4. CDR3 length: 12 residues.